The sequence of this T cell receptor (beta chain) was determined in a study of shared clonotypes between healthy human individuals (dated by TCRdb to the early 2020s). In terms of the full investigation: Three men and two women, aged 18 to 49 years, made up the cohort. Per donor, three plates each were used for CD4 naive and CD4 memory, two for CD8 naive, and one for CD8 memory. Blood TCR repertoires of a handful of healthy adults were deeply sequenced to estimate repertoire size and the extent of clonotype sharing between individuals. Different laboratories and diverse techniques were used to prepare libraries and sequence TCR repertoires, to increase sequencing depth and limit assay-specific biases. Between about 0.8 and 9 billion PBMCs per donor were obtained by leukapheresis.

Note on this clone: Its antigen remains undetermined. Base quality data are lacking; no much larger clone is found one base away.

The donors were healthy, HIV-negative adults who had no recently reported acute infections or vaccinations. Every donor was a Caucasian adult living in Nashville, Tennessee, USA. CD4+ T cells were enriched through magnetic negative selection, after which naive cells were positively selected on CD45RA and the remaining negative fraction served as the memory subset. Blood was collected by leukapheresis, and PBMCs were isolated by Ficoll-Histopaque density gradient centrifugation and then cryopreserved in liquid nitrogen vapor phase. Purity and quantity of every magnetically sorted T cell population were checked by analytical flow cytometry. Genomic DNA was isolated from every sorted fraction and measured by UV absorbance on a Nanodrop 2000c. The paper as a whole reports these results and caveats: Only blood was sampled, and tissue TCR repertoires likely differ from those in blood. Across a few donors, about 4.5% of naive CD4, approximately 3.6% of naive CD8, 2.3% of memory CD4, and around 0.4% of memory CD8 clonotypes were shared. Pairwise subsampling led to the expectation that sequencing depth would affect the degree of clonotype sharing among donors. Compared with non-shared clonotypes, clonotypes shared by all four sorted-subset donors had higher generation probabilities. Estimated clonotype richness was generally larger for naive than for memory subsets. Even with the large sequencing depth, rarefaction of the sorted-subset datasets indicated that sequencing was incomplete. The genetic and exposure-history diversity represented was limited by the small number of donors.

Using the deep immunoSEQ assay, multiplex PCR amplified TCR CDR3 regions from genomic DNA. Extracted genomic DNA from each cell subset was distributed evenly across all wells of several immunoSEQ 96-well plates, and each plate was treated as a replicate. For sorted subsets, about 200 ng genomic DNA, equal to tens of thousands of T cell genomes, was loaded into each replicate PCR. The purified libraries were quantified using a Qubit 3.0 fluorometer, sized with a Bioanalyzer 2100, and then quantified again using the KAPA Library Quantification kit. Every immunoSEQ 96-well plate was sequenced on a dedicated single-read 150-cycle Illumina NextSeq 550 flow cell. The published analysis was carried out like this. The immunoSEQ output contained only junctional sequences without quality scores, so filtering could not match that applied to full-length reads. To assign V/J genes and CDR3, sequences were annotated against IMGT germline references using PyIR, a Python wrapper for IgBLAST v1.9. Any read was removed if the V/J assignment was weak (E-value above 1e-6), the CDR3 was missing, or the read contained stop codons, out-of-frame junctions, or ambiguous translated residues. V3J clonotypes were defined by identical inferred V gene, J gene, and CDR3 amino acid sequence. To compute the percentage overlap between repertoires, the number of shared unique clonotypes was divided by the size of the smaller repertoire. Three approaches were used to assess repertoire richness: RTK rarefaction, the Chao1 estimator, and Recon v2.1 estimates of unobserved clonotypes. Generation probabilities were computed with OLGA for all TCRbeta clonotypes obtained by the gDNA method from a few donors. TCRdb's version of the immuneACCESS table is confined to in-frame rearrangements and falls short of the full clone set. An unresolved V gene accounts for under half of the shortfall where checked; the remainder is of unknown origin. For V, J and clone size, that table is used; D and trimming come from the DNA. The sample profile shows around 1.5 million clones; 98% of them were found once. The ten most abundant clones make up about 0.45% of the sample.

In the germline V gene, CDR1 corresponds to KGHSH and CDR2 to LQKENI. Measured from the cysteine to the phenylalanine, the CDR3 is 16 residues long. Only the CDR3 portion is preserved as DNA: 48 bases, with reading frame beginning at the first base. Deletion took 0 bases off V and 0 bases off J, with a span of 12 bases between the germline ends. Sequencing was carried out using naive CD4+ T cells sorted from blood. This sample's cell subset or site label indicates: CD45RA+ positively selected. The chain employs TRBV18 and TRBJ2-7, with TRBD2 tentatively as D gene (5 bases match). This TCR was sampled from a man under 40 in good health. Here the CDR3 is given as CASSPPDSRSSYEQYF. The DNA is as follows: TGTGCCAGCTCACCACCGGACTCACGAAGCTCCTACGAGCAGTACTTC.